The 14 T cell receptor beta chains given below trace back to one sample, sequenced in a study of blood T cells in healthy people across ages. Through a sample-barcoded 5' primer and a J-beta primer mix, a second PCR was run for roughly 7 to 12 cycles. TCRdb reanalysed the 5' RACE reads using MiXCR and keeps one entry per CDR3 protein. The data hold about 1.4 million distinct CDR3 sequences, with approximately 59% observed a single time. Specimen: blood. The source is a man younger than 30 in good health.

The J gene is TRBJ2-4, the V gene TRBV12-3 or TRBV12-4; 9 nucleotides line up with TRBD1. CDR3 size: 14 residues. Trimming removed 5 bases from V and 13 bases from J; junction bases left unmatched: 12. The CDR3, as DNA: TGTGCCAGCAGTGAGGTACAGGGGGCGGTGGAGCAGTACTTC. Its translation: CASSEVQGAVEQYF.

The J gene is TRBJ2-1, the V gene TRBV7-6; D is unclear. V gave up 1 base and J gave up 5 bases, with 9 bases separating them. The CDR3 is 14 amino acids. The germline V gene has CDR1 SGHVS and CDR2 FNYEAQ. CDR3 nucleotide sequence: TGTGCCAGCAGCTTAGAACTAAATAACAATGAGCAGTTCTTC. Translated, it gives CASSLELNNNEQFF.

V and J are TRBV4-1 and TRBJ2-1; possible D gene TRBD2, 6 bases. The CDR3 length is 14 residues. Trimming stripped 4 bases from V and 8 bases from J, with 15 bases between. Germline assignment: CDR1 MGHRA and CDR2 YSYEKL. The CDR3, as DNA: TGCGCCAGCAGCCGCCTGACTAGTTCCCATGAGCAGTTCTTC. Its translation is CASSRLTSSHEQFF.

This sequence joins TRBV15 and TRBJ2-4; D remains unclear. The J call is doubtful: the DNA matches TRBJ2-7 better. CDR3 length: 15 amino acids. Germline CDR1 LNHNV, CDR2 YYDKDF (reference sequence). The CDR3 protein is CATSNDRISSDEQYF. As DNA, the CDR3 is TGTGCCACCAGCAATGACCGCATCTCGAGCGACGAGCAGTACTTC.

The chain combines TRBV27 with TRBJ2-1; perhaps TRBD1 as D (5 bases). The CDR3 totals 15 residues. Trimming took off 5 bases at V and 1 base at J, with 12 bases between the two ends. The germline CDR1 and CDR2 sequences are MNHEY and SMNVEV (reference sequence). CDR3 protein: CASSRQPLSYNEQFF. Here the CDR3 DNA reads TGTGCCAGCAGTCGACAGCCCTTATCCTACAATGAGCAGTTCTTC.

The CDR3 DNA sequence: TGCAGTGCTAGAGATTATAGGGGACTAGCGGGGCGCACAGATACGCAGTATTTT. As protein: CSARDYRGLAGRTDTQYF. This rearrangement joins TRBV20-1 to TRBJ2-3; 13 bases fit TRBD2. This CDR3 has 18 amino acids. The junction had 7 bases not matched to a gene; V was cut back by 0 bases and J by 1 base. Germline CDR1 is DFQATT and CDR2 is SNEGSKA (reference sequence).

The chain uses TRBV6-1 and TRBJ2-1; 13 bases map to TRBD2. The ends lost 5 bases at V and 1 base at J; junction bases unmatched: 5. The CDR3 is 17 residues long. Per germline, CDR1 MNHNS and CDR2 SASEGT. The CDR3 spells CASSRTSGSNSYNEQFF. CDR3 coding DNA: TGTGCCAGCAGTAGGACTAGCGGGAGTAATTCCTACAATGAGCAGTTCTTC.

This clonotype has a handful of counts. This chain links TRBV4-1 with TRBJ2-4, with 7 bases that match TRBD2. V shed 0 bases and J 2 bases; nucleotides not matched to a gene: 1. Germline V CDR1 and CDR2: MGHRA, YSYEKL. The CDR3 has 15 amino acids. CDR3 residues: CASSQEAGSKNIQYF. The CDR3 DNA reads TGCGCCAGCAGCCAAGAAGCGGGGTCCAAAAACATTCAGTACTTC.

The chain links TRBV4-1 to TRBJ2-7; 10 bases match TRBD2. The DNA end is more similar to TRBJ2-5, so the J call may be wrong. The CDR3 runs 15 residues. CDR1 and CDR2 (germline): MGHRA, YSYEKL. CDR3 region: CASSPQRGGLETQYF. The CDR3 nucleotides are TGCGCCAGCAGCCCCCAGCGGGGGGGCTTGGAGACCCAGTACTTC.

J is TRBJ1-2 and V is TRBV21-1; the table's D call TRBD1 went unverified against the DNA. TRBV21-1 is marked as a pseudogene. The length of the CDR3 is 15 residues. CDR3 sequence (DNA): TGTGCCAGCAGCACCCCCGGGACAGGGGCGTATGGCTACACCTTC. This codes for CASSTPGTGAYGYTF.

This clonotype occurred a few times. V and J are TRBV20-1 and TRBJ2-3; D unresolved. Trimming took off 1 base at V and 4 bases at J, with 9 bases between the two ends. Germline V CDR1 and CDR2: DFQATT, SNEGSKA (reference sequence). There are 13 residues in the CDR3. CDR3 DNA sequence: TGCAGTGCTAGAGTCGGGTACCCAGATACGCAGTATTTT. This translates into CSARVGYPDTQYF.

This chain connects TRBV12-3 or TRBV12-4 to TRBJ2-3; maybe TRBD1 (6 bases). Trimming removed 6 bases at V and 6 bases at J, with 19 bases between. The CDR3 is 15 amino acids. Here the CDR3 DNA reads TGTGCCAGCAGGAAAAAGGGGGTAGTGGATGATACGCAGTATTTT. It is translated as CASRKKGVVDDTQYF.

This clonotype was found a few times. J is TRBJ2-7 and V is TRBV27; 7 nucleotides agree with TRBD2. After removal of 5 bases from V and 2 bases from J, the junction contained 3 bases not matched to a gene. The CDR3 consists of 13 residues. Germline V gene lookup returns CDR1 MNHEY and CDR2 SMNVEV (reference sequence). The CDR3 is CASSAGLPYEQYF. The DNA of the CDR3 is TGTGCCAGCAGTGCGGGACTACCCTACGAGCAGTACTTC.

The chain employs TRBV29-1 and TRBJ1-1; possibly TRBD1 for D (6 bases). V was clipped by 1 base and J by 1 base, with 13 bases between them. The CDR3 length is 15 residues. Germline values: CDR1 SQVTM, CDR2 ANQGSEA. CDR3 nucleotides: TGCAGCGTTGAAGGAGACAGGCTACCGAACACTGAAGCTTTCTTT. Amino acid sequence: CSVEGDRLPNTEAFF.